The 19 T cell receptor beta chains given below trace back to one sample, sequenced in a study of blood T cell repertoires in COVID-19. Method: immunoSEQ multiplex PCR; TCRdb's copy keeps in-frame clones and lacks some. The sample records 200,000 to 250,000 clones, 80% being singletons. The sequencing sample was made of peripheral blood. These TCRs come from a woman between 65 and 79 years old with acute or convalescent COVID-19.

Concerning this clone itself: The sample holds other DNA sequences that translate to the same CDR3. The chain employs TRBV2 and TRBJ2-1, with D unclear. V lost 6 bases to trimming and J lost 4 bases, with 4 bases between them. This CDR3 is 11 amino acids long. Germline lookup yields CDR1 SNHLY and CDR2 FYNNEI. The CDR3 DNA reads TGTGCCAGCAGCTTATACAATGAGCAGTTCTTC. Translating gives CASSLYNEQFF.

For this clone: Other DNA sequences in this specimen translate into the identical CDR3. The rearrangement uses TRBV5-1 and TRBJ2-1, with D possibly being TRBD2 (6 bases). The CDR3 is 15 residues long. The germline V gene encodes CDR1 SGHRS and CDR2 YFSETQ. V was shortened by 4 bases and J by 0 bases, with 11 bases between the two germline ends. The CDR3 sequence is CASSSAGSSYNEQFF. CDR3 bases: TGCGCCAGCAGCAGTGCGGGGAGCTCCTACAATGAGCAGTTCTTC.

The chain employs TRBV29-1 and TRBJ1-2, with D unresolved. This CDR3 has 12 residues. The germline V gene encodes CDR1 SQVTM and CDR2 ANQGSEA. V was shortened by 6 bases and J by 4 bases, with 12 bases between the two germline ends. The CDR3 DNA reads TGCAGCGTCACAACAAGTTTCTATGGCTACACCTTC. Residues: CSVTTSFYGYTF.

This chain links TRBV24-1 with TRBJ2-1, with 7 positions matching TRBD1. V trimming: 4 bases; J trimming: 0 bases; junction bases outside the gene matches: 8. The CDR3 runs to 17 residues. Germline lookup yields CDR1 KGHDR and CDR2 SFDVKD. Here the CDR3 reads CATSEARGLLSYNEQFF. The CDR3 DNA reads as TGTGCCACCAGTGAGGCGAGGGGGCTCCTCTCCTACAATGAGCAGTTCTTC.

The DNA of the CDR3 is TGTGCCAGCACGGGGGACCGTGGCTACACCTTC. It codes for CASTGDRGYTF. The chain links TRBV2 to TRBJ1-2, with D possibly TRBD1 on 5 matching bases. The CDR3 has 11 residues. V was pared by 7 bases and J by 7 bases, with 10 bases between. Germline-derived CDR1 and CDR2 are SNHLY and FYNNEI.

The chain combines TRBV10-3 with TRBJ2-7, with TRBD2 matching over 15 bases. Losses at the gene ends were 6 bases for V and 1 base for J; bases not matched to a gene: 7. The CDR3 extends over 17 amino acids. Germline lookup yields CDR1 ENHRY and CDR2 SYGVKD. The CDR3 nucleotides are TGTGCCATCAGGACAGGGGGGACTAGCGGGAGGTCCTACGAGCAGTACTTC. Its translation: CAIRTGGTSGRSYEQYF.

The V call is TRBV7-9, the J call TRBJ1-5, with D possibly TRBD1 on 6 matching bases. CDR3 size: 17 residues. Germline CDR1 reads SEHNR; CDR2 reads FQNEAQ (reference sequence). V lost 6 bases and J 2 bases, leaving 20 bases between the germline ends. CDR3 loop: CASSHPRGGAGNQPQHF. In nucleotides, the CDR3 is TGTGCCAGCAGTCACCCCCGGGGGGGGGCAGGCAATCAGCCCCAGCATTTT.

The chain uses TRBV9 and TRBJ2-5; 8 bases align to TRBD1. Germline lookup yields CDR1 SGDLS and CDR2 YYNGEE. The V and J ends lost 2 bases and 3 bases, in that order; junction bases with no gene match: 9. The CDR3 loop spans 16 amino acids. The CDR3 sequence: CASSVFSDRAEETQYF. CDR3 DNA: TGTGCCAGCAGCGTCTTCTCGGACAGGGCCGAAGAGACCCAGTACTTC.

The rearrangement uses TRBV28 and TRBJ2-5; 9 nucleotides align to TRBD1. Germline V gene sequence: CDR1 MDHEN, CDR2 SYDVKM. The CDR3 length is 15 residues. Losses at the gene ends were 6 bases for V and 3 bases for J; bases not matched to a gene: 8. CDR3 region: CASSSTTGGKETQYF. The CDR3 region has the DNA TGTGCCAGCAGCTCCACGACAGGGGGGAAAGAGACCCAGTACTTC.

The J gene is TRBJ2-7, the V gene TRBV11-1; TRBD1 matches at 9 bases. The trim removed 4 bases at V and 2 bases at J, leaving 6 bases unmatched. The CDR3 extends over 15 amino acids. Looked up from germline, CDR1 is SGHAT and CDR2 is FQDESV (reference sequence). The CDR3 nucleotides are TGTGCCAGCAGCTCTGGACAGGGGCTGGCCTACGAGCAGTACTTC. This codes for CASSSGQGLAYEQYF. The whole variable domain, remainder taken from reference TRBV11-1 and TRBJ2-7, is EAEVAQSPRYKITEKSQAVAFWCDPISGHATLYWYRQILGQGPELLVQFQDESVVDDSQLPKDRFSAERLKGVDSTLKIQPAELGDSAMYLCASSSGQGLAYEQYFGPGTRLTVT.

This clone was seen a handful of times. The chain carries TRBV5-1 and TRBJ1-6, with TRBD1 as a possible D gene (6 bases). The CDR3 contains 14 residues. V dropped 0 bases and J dropped 10 bases, with 11 bases sitting between them. The germline V gene has CDR1 SGHRS and CDR2 YFSETQ. The CDR3 loop is CASSLEGVGSPLHF. The CDR3 DNA follows: TGCGCCAGCAGCTTGGAGGGGGTCGGGTCACCCCTCCACTTT. The full variable domain, completed using reference TRBV5-1 and TRBJ1-6, is KAGVTQTPRYLIKTRGQQVTLSCSPISGHRSVSWYQQTPGQGLQFLFEYFSETQRNKGNFPGRFSGRQFSNSRSEMNVSTLELGDSALYLCASSLEGVGSPLHFGNGTRLTVT.

V and J are TRBV6-5 and TRBJ1-5, with 7 bases lining up with TRBD1. Germline CDR1 is MNHEY and CDR2 is SVGAGI. The ends lost 6 bases at V and 0 bases at J; junction bases unmatched: 5. This CDR3 spans 15 amino acids. The CDR3 DNA is TGTGCCAGCAGCGAGGGACAGTTTAGCAATCAGCCCCAGCATTTT. This sequence encodes CASSEGQFSNQPQHF.

V and J are TRBV7-2 and TRBJ2-3, with TRBD2 matching 13 bases. The CDR3 loop spans 15 amino acids. V was pared by 4 bases and J by 4 bases, with 2 bases of the junction left unmatched. Germline values: CDR1 SGHTA, CDR2 FQGNSA. The CDR3 loop is CASSSGLAGADTQYF. CDR3 nucleotides: TGTGCCAGCAGCTCCGGACTAGCGGGGGCAGATACGCAGTATTTT.

This chain connects TRBV5-6 to TRBJ2-6, with D uncertain. The CDR3 extends over 18 amino acids. The V end lost 0 bases, the J end lost 2 bases, and 15 bases lay between the germline ends. Germline V gene data show CDR1 as SGHDT and CDR2 as YYEEEE. The CDR3 DNA is TGTGCCAGCAGCTTGGACGTTGGGCAGGTTGCTGGGGCCAACGTCCTGACTTTC. This encodes CASSLDVGQVAGANVLTF.

This clone was counted many times. The V gene is TRBV27, the J gene TRBJ1-1; D is ambiguous. The germline gives CDR1 MNHEY, CDR2 SMNVEV (reference sequence). This CDR3 spans 16 amino acids. Trimming cost V 3 bases and J 5 bases, with 19 bases left between them. The CDR3 DNA follows: TGTGCCAGCAGTTTTTCCCCCTACGGTGGAGAAACTGAAGCTTTCTTT. This translates into CASSFSPYGGETEAFF.

This clone was seen a handful of times. The V and J genes are TRBV12-3 or TRBV12-4 and TRBJ1-1; the D is unclear. The CDR3 totals 12 residues. V lost 2 bases and J 5 bases, leaving 6 bases between the germline ends. CDR3 sequence reads: CASSLSGTEAFF. The CDR3 DNA reads TGTGCCAGCAGTTTATCGGGAACTGAAGCTTTCTTT.

The chain employs TRBV19 and TRBJ2-7, with TRBD1 as a possible D gene (6 bases). The CDR3 is 14 residues long. Germline CDR1 is LNHDA and CDR2 is SQIVND (reference sequence). Trimming stripped 5 bases from V and 1 base from J, with 12 bases between. The CDR3 bases are TGTGCCAGTAGTTATCTTACAGGGTCCTACGAGCAGTACTTC. The encoded protein is CASSYLTGSYEQYF.

The chain employs TRBV19 and TRBJ2-3, with TRBD2 matching 8 bases. This CDR3 comprises 11 residues. Germline V gene lookup returns CDR1 LNHDA and CDR2 SQIVND (reference sequence). The J segment lost 8 bases and the V segment lost 5 bases, leaving 0 bases of the junction unmatched. The chain's CDR3 is CASSREGTQYF. The CDR3 nucleotides are TGTGCCAGTAGTCGGGAGGGTACGCAGTATTTT.

This clone has just a few counts. The genes are TRBV28 and TRBJ2-3, with 7 positions matching TRBD1. J was trimmed by 4 bases and V by 4 bases; bases with no gene match: 11. The CDR3 extends over 16 amino acids. Looked up from germline, CDR1 is MDHEN and CDR2 is SYDVKM. CDR3 region: CASSSQQGLGSDTQYF. The CDR3 nucleotides read TGTGCCAGCAGTTCACAACAGGGGCTGGGATCAGATACGCAGTATTTT. The full variable domain, with the rest looked up from reference TRBV28 and TRBJ2-3, is DVKVTQSSRYLVKRTGEKVFLECVQDMDHENMFWYRQDPGLGLRLIYFSYDVKMKEKGDIPEGYSVSREKKERFSLILESASTNQTSMYLCASSSQQGLGSDTQYFGPGTRLTVL.